This entry lists 18 T cell receptor beta chains sequenced from one sample in a study of T-cell reconstitution after alpha-beta-depleted transplantation in children. TCRbeta library construction was performed incorporating unique molecular identifiers. TCRdb reanalysed the PCR reads using MiXCR and keeps one entry per CDR3 protein. The sample has some 350,000 distinct CDR3 sequences; about a tenth are singletons. Here the sequenced sample was PBMCs from the stem cell graft donor, taken from the stem cell graft. The source of these receptors is a human donor who donated a stem cell graft to a child with acute lymphoblastic leukemia.

This clonotype was counted between two and nine times. The chain carries TRBV29-1 and TRBJ1-2; tentative D call: TRBD1 (6 bases). Germline assignment: CDR1 SQVTM and CDR2 ANQGSEA. Trimming stripped 5 bases from V and 4 bases from J, with 14 bases between. The CDR3 extends over 13 amino acids. The CDR3 coding sequence is TGCAGCGTTACGGACAGATCGGGCTATGGCTACACCTTC. It yields the protein CSVTDRSGYGYTF.

This clonotype was counted between two and nine times. This chain joins TRBV6-2 or TRBV6-3 and TRBJ2-2, with a tentative D call TRBD2 (6 bases). This CDR3 is 14 amino acids long. The V gene lost 4 bases and the J gene lost 2 bases, with 8 bases spanning the gap. Germline values: CDR1 MNHEY, CDR2 SVGEGT. CDR3 sequence (DNA): TGTGCCAGCAGTTCGGACTATAACACCGGGGAGCTGTTTTTT. It specifies CASSSDYNTGELFF.

This clonotype was recorded a few times. The CDR3 region has the DNA TGCAGCGTTGGGCAGGGTGGGGGCTATGGCTACACCTTC. Encoded protein: CSVGQGGGYGYTF. The V and J genes are TRBV29-1 and TRBJ1-2; the D gene is possibly TRBD1 (5 bases). Germline CDR1 is SQVTM and CDR2 is ANQGSEA. This CDR3 is built from 13 residues. Trimming took 4 bases from V and 4 from J, leaving 13 bases between them.

This clonotype was detected a few times. CDR3 sequence (DNA): TGTGCCAGTAGTATTCTGGGTAACACCGGGGAGCTGTTTTTT. Translation: CASSILGNTGELFF. This chain joins TRBV19 and TRBJ2-2; unclear D gene. This CDR3 region has 14 residues. Germline lookup yields CDR1 LNHDA and CDR2 SQIVND (reference sequence). Deletions cut 3 bases from V and 2 bases from J, with 7 bases between.

The sample holds many counts of this clonotype. This rearrangement joins TRBV5-5 to TRBJ1-5; TRBD1 aligns across 9 bases. The CDR3 has 13 amino acids. The V segment lost 3 bases and the J segment 5 bases; nucleotides outside the gene matches: 0. Germline values: CDR1 SGHKS, CDR2 YYEKEE (reference sequence). The CDR3 reads CASSWTGDQPQHF. The CDR3 nucleotides are TGTGCCAGCAGCTGGACAGGGGATCAGCCCCAGCATTTT.

This clonotype occurred a few times. The chain recombines TRBV4-1 with TRBJ2-7; D is perhaps TRBD1 (6 bases). Per germline, CDR1 MGHRA and CDR2 YSYEKL. Deletions cut 4 bases from V and 2 bases from J, with 12 bases between. This CDR3 has 14 residues. The CDR3 sequence: CASSPRGRTYEQYF. The CDR3 DNA reads TGCGCCAGCAGCCCCAGGGGTCGCACCTACGAGCAGTACTTC.

This clonotype was picked up many times. The CDR3 nucleotides read TGCGCCAGCAGCTTGGTTTTAAAAGGGGGCGAGCAGTACTTC. This codes for CASSLVLKGGEQYF. This chain uses TRBV5-1 with TRBJ2-7, with D tentatively TRBD1 (6 bases). Germline V gene sequence: CDR1 SGHRS, CDR2 YFSETQ. CDR3 length: 14 amino acids. V dropped 0 bases and J dropped 6 bases, with 13 bases sitting between them.

CDR3 nucleotides: TGTGCCAGCAGCCGTACATGGAAACCCCGGGGGGAAAAACTGTTTTTT. It specifies CASSRTWKPRGEKLFF. The chain recombines TRBV28 with TRBJ1-4; maybe TRBD1 (5 bases). CDR3 length: 16 amino acids. The V end lost 6 bases, the J end lost 8 bases, and 22 bases lay between the germline ends. From germline, CDR1 is MDHEN and CDR2 SYDVKM.

This chain uses TRBV20-1 with TRBJ2-7; the match to TRBD1 covers 10 bases. This CDR3 region has 15 residues. The V gene's germline CDR1 is DFQATT and CDR2 SNEGSKA (reference sequence). Trimming cost V 0 bases and J 3 bases; bases outside gene matches: 5. DNA of the CDR3: TGCAGTGCTAGAGACCCGGGACAGGGGAGCTACGAGCAGTACTTC. It encodes CSARDPGQGSYEQYF.

This clonotype was recorded a few times. The gene calls are TRBV28 and TRBJ2-7; TRBD2 matches at 13 bases. With 3 bases clipped from V and 3 bases from J, the junction kept 5 bases outside the gene matches. The CDR3 has 16 residues. Looked up from germline, CDR1 is MDHEN and CDR2 is SYDVKM. The CDR3 DNA sequence: TGTGCCAGCAGTTTCTATAGGACTAGCGGGAGCTACGAGCAGTACTTC. The encoded protein is CASSFYRTSGSYEQYF.

This chain uses TRBV20-1 with TRBJ2-7; perhaps D is TRBD1 or TRBD2 (5 bases each). CDR1 and CDR2 from the germline V gene are DFQATT and SNEGSKA (reference sequence). CDR3 length equals 15 residues. V lost 7 bases to trimming and J lost 5 bases, with 24 bases between them. This CDR3 reads CSGRGGEHGVNEQYF. CDR3 in DNA: TGCAGTGGTAGGGGTGGGGAGCACGGGGTCAACGAGCAGTACTTC.

A few counts support this clonotype. The chain links TRBV4-1 to TRBJ2-4, with a possible D match to TRBD1 (6 bases). From germline, CDR1 is MGHRA and CDR2 YSYEKL. The V gene lost 4 bases and the J gene lost 2 bases, with 12 bases spanning the gap. CDR3 length: 15 residues. In nucleotides, the CDR3 is TGCGCCAGCAGCCCTTCACAGGGTACCAAAAACATTCAGTACTTC. It encodes CASSPSQGTKNIQYF.

CDR3 bases: TGTGCCAGCAGCGACCGGGGCGGGGGGGGCTACACCTTC. Its protein product is CASSDRGGGGYTF. The V and J genes are TRBV7-3 and TRBJ1-2; D possibly corresponds to TRBD1 (5 bases). The germline V and J ends were trimmed by 5 bases and 8 bases, with 15 bases remaining between them. There are 13 residues in the CDR3. The germline CDR1 and CDR2 sequences are SGHTA and FQGTGA.

The chain couples TRBV30 to TRBJ1-4; 9 nucleotides match TRBD1. In germline, CDR1 is GTSNPN, CDR2 SVGIG (reference sequence). The CDR3 sequence is 15 residues long. Trimming took 0 bases from V and 8 from J; bases not matched to a gene: 7. CDR3 nucleotides: TGTGCCTGGAGTGTAACCCCCGGGACAGGGGAAAAACTGTTTTTT. This translates into CAWSVTPGTGEKLFF.

Only a few counts were recorded for this clonotype. The J gene is TRBJ2-5, the V gene TRBV7-9; 9 bases line up with TRBD1. The germline gives CDR1 SEHNR, CDR2 FQNEAQ (reference sequence). V gave up 3 bases and J gave up 4 bases; unmatched junction bases: 6. The CDR3 covers 15 residues. The CDR3 sequence: CASSFWDRDRETQYF. CDR3 in DNA: TGTGCCAGCAGCTTCTGGGACAGGGATCGAGAGACCCAGTACTTC.

The chain links TRBV20-1 to TRBJ1-5, with D unresolved. CDR1 is DFQATT and CDR2 is SNEGSKA in the germline V gene (reference sequence). Trimming pared 6 bases from V and 3 bases from J, leaving 9 bases between. This CDR3 has 12 amino acids. The CDR3 spells CSASPPNQPQHF. DNA for the CDR3: TGCAGTGCCTCCCCTCCCAATCAGCCCCAGCATTTT.

This chain connects TRBV20-1 to TRBJ2-3; the match to TRBD2 covers 12 bases. Germline CDR1 reads DFQATT; CDR2 reads SNEGSKA (reference sequence). Unmatched junction bases numbered 3, after V lost 2 bases and J lost 3 bases. CDR3 length: 15 amino acids. The CDR3 region is CSARPTSGRTDTQYF. In nucleotides, the CDR3 is TGCAGTGCTAGACCGACTAGCGGGAGAACAGATACGCAGTATTTT.

This clonotype came up many times. The J gene is TRBJ2-4, the V gene TRBV20-1; 13 positions agree with TRBD2. The germline gives CDR1 DFQATT, CDR2 SNEGSKA (reference sequence). This CDR3 comprises 13 residues. J gave up 11 bases and V 6 bases, and 7 bases lay outside the gene matches. As DNA, the CDR3 is TGCAGTGCCACCGGGACTAGCGGGGACCTTCAGTACTTC. Translated, it gives CSATGTSGDLQYF.